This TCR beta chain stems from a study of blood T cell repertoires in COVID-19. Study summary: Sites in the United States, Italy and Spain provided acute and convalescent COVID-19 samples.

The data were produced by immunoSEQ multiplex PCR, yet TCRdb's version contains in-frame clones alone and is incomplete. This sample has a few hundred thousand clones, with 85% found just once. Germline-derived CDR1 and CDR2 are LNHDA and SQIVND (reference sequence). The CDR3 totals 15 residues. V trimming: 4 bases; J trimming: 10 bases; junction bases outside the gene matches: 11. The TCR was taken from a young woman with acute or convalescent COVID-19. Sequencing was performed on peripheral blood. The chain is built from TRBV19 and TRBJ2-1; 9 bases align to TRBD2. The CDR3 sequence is CASSTLAGDGKEQFF. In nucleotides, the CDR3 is TGTGCCAGTAGTACTTTAGCGGGAGACGGGAAAGAGCAGTTCTTC. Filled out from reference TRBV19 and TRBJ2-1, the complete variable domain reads DGGITQSPKYLFRKEGQNVTLSCEQNLNHDAMYWYRQDPGQGLRLIYYSQIVNDFQKGDIAEGYSVSREKKESFPLTVTSAQKNPTAFYLCASSTLAGDGKEQFFGPGTRLTVL.